This T cell receptor (beta chain) derives from a study of T cells in localized non-small cell lung cancer. General study points: Uninvolved adjacent lung had more T cell clonality than any other tissue, topping tumor. A denser population of T cells in blood accompanied longer overall survival. The study detected a median about 50 of the top 100 tumor clones in adjacent lung.

CDR3 length: 13 residues. The germline CDR1 and CDR2 sequences are SQVTM and ANQGSEA. V was trimmed by 3 bases and J by 5 bases, leaving 13 bases between them. With regard to this clone: What it binds is unknown.

TCRdb keeps only in-frame clones here, not all; method: immunoSEQ multiplex PCR. The sample lists approximately 140,000 clones; about 89% were seen once. The sample consisted of peripheral blood, taken before any cancer treatment. The receptor was derived from an older female donor with stage I lung adenocarcinoma. The V call is TRBV29-1, the J call TRBJ1-2; TRBD1 is a possible D gene (6 bases). The CDR3 DNA reads TGCAGCGTTGATGGGGGCACGTCGTATGGCTACACCTTC. Translated: CSVDGGTSYGYTF.